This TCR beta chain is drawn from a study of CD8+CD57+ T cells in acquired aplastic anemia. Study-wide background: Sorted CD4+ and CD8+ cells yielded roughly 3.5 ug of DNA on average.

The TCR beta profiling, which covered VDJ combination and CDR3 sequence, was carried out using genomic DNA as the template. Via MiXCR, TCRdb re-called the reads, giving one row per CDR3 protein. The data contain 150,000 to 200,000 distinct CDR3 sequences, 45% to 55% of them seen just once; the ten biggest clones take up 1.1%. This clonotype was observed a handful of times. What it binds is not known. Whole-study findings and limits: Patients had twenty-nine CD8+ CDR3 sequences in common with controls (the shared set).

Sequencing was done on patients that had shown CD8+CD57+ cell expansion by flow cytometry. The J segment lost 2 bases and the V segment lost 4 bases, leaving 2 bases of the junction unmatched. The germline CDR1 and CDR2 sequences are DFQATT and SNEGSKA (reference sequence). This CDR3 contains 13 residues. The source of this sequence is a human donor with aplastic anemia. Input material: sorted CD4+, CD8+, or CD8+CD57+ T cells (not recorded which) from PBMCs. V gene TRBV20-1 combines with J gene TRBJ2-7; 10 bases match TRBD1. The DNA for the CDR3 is TGCAGTGCTACGACAGGGGGCACCTACGAGCAGTACTTC. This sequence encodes CSATTGGTYEQYF.